The 17 T cell receptor beta chains given below trace back to one sample, sequenced in a study of shared clonotypes between healthy human individuals. The repertoire was sequenced with immunoSEQ multiplex PCR; TCRdb's copy has only in-frame clones and lacks some. The table shows 950,000 to 1,200,000 clones, with around 77% occurring only once. Sequencing used memory CD4+ T cells from PBMCs. Subset in this sample: CD45RA-negative fraction. The source is a man between 18 and 29 years old in good health. Some clones in this sample may be carry-over from other donors' samples.

The chain links TRBV15 to TRBJ2-7; D gene ambiguous. Germline CDR1 LNHNV, CDR2 YYDKDF (reference sequence). V was shortened by 5 bases and J by 0 bases, with 20 bases between the two germline ends. This CDR3 is built from 17 residues. This chain's CDR3 is CATSRSSGMESSYEQYF. The CDR3 coding sequence is TGTGCCACCAGCCGGTCCTCCGGAATGGAATCCTCCTACGAGCAGTACTTC.

CDR3 coding DNA: TGTGCCAGCAGTGAAGCAGGGGGCGTCAAGCCCCAGCATTTT. Translating gives CASSEAGGVKPQHF. The chain links TRBV6-1 to TRBJ1-5, with 7 bases identical to TRBD1. J lost 8 bases, V lost 0 bases, and 4 bases had no gene match. The CDR3 runs to 14 residues. Germline V gene sequence: CDR1 MNHNS, CDR2 SASEGT.

This clone was detected only a few times. The genes are TRBV6-5 and TRBJ2-3; TRBD2 matches at 10 bases. The CDR3 covers 13 residues. After removal of 10 bases from V and 3 bases from J, the junction contained 4 bases not matched to a gene. Germline CDR1 MNHEY, CDR2 SVGAGI. CDR3 in amino acids: CATIAGGTDTQYF. The CDR3, as DNA: TGTGCCACGATAGCGGGAGGAACAGATACGCAGTATTTT.

This clone was picked up a small number of times. This chain joins TRBV28 and TRBJ2-5; 8 nucleotides match TRBD2. The CDR3 is 13 residues long. V was pared by 8 bases and J by 5 bases, with 7 bases of the junction left unmatched. Germline V gene sequence: CDR1 MDHEN, CDR2 SYDVKM. As DNA, the CDR3 is TGTGCCAGCTCATCGGGGGGGCTGGAGACCCAGTACTTC. Its translation: CASSSGGLETQYF.

The table lists this clone with a few counts. V and J are TRBV28 and TRBJ2-5, with 7 bases identical to TRBD2. The end of the DNA aligns better with TRBJ2-7, so the J call may be wrong. Germline CDR1 is MDHEN and CDR2 is SYDVKM. This CDR3 contains 15 residues. CDR3 sequence: CASSFMGGESYEQYF. Here the CDR3 DNA reads TGTGCCAGCAGTTTTATGGGGGGGGAATCCTACGAGCAGTACTTC.

The genes are TRBV19 and TRBJ2-1; TRBD2 matches at 14 bases. The CDR3 totals 17 residues. Germline V gene sequence: CDR1 LNHDA, CDR2 SQIVND (reference sequence). The V and J ends lost 2 bases and 9 bases, in that order; junction bases with no gene match: 9. The CDR3 protein is CASSIRHGLAGGSEQFF. The CDR3 region has the DNA TGTGCCAGTAGTATACGGCACGGACTAGCGGGAGGAAGTGAGCAGTTCTTC.

CDR3 protein: CASKNDRTSGTQYF. CDR3 DNA: TGTGCCAGTAAGAACGACAGGACCTCCGGGACCCAGTACTTC. V and J are TRBV19 and TRBJ2-5; possibly TRBD1 for D (6 bases). This CDR3 region has 14 residues. Trimming stripped 7 bases from V and 7 bases from J, with 19 bases between. Germline CDR1 is LNHDA and CDR2 is SQIVND (reference sequence). Full variable domain (outside the CDR3, taken from reference TRBV19 and TRBJ2-5): DGGITQSPKYLFRKEGQNVTLSCEQNLNHDAMYWYRQDPGQGLRLIYYSQIVNDFQKGDIAEGYSVSREKKESFPLTVTSAQKNPTAFYLCASKNDRTSGTQYFGPGTRLLVL.

This sequence joins TRBV6-1 and TRBJ1-4; D not certain. This CDR3 is built from 13 residues. V was clipped by 6 bases and J by 8 bases, with 13 bases between them. Germline CDR1 is MNHNS and CDR2 is SASEGT. CDR3 bases: TGTGCCAGCAGATTTGACCCTTGGGAAAAACTGTTTTTT. Translating gives CASRFDPWEKLFF.

The chain couples TRBV6-5 to TRBJ2-7, with D maybe TRBD1 (6 bases). This CDR3 is built from 14 residues. CDR1 is MNHEY, CDR2 SVGAGI, per germline. V was trimmed by 5 bases and J by 5 bases, leaving 16 bases between them. CDR3 in DNA: TGTGCCAGCAGTACCGCCCCCAGGGGCCACGAGCAGTACTTC. Translating gives CASSTAPRGHEQYF.

The chain has TRBV11-2 and TRBJ1-1; D is unresolved. The CDR3 is 17 amino acids. Germline V CDR1 and CDR2: SGHAT, FQNNGV. V was clipped by 4 bases and J by 3 bases, with 21 bases between them. The CDR3 protein is CASSSSREGWSYTEAFF. The CDR3 region has the DNA TGTGCCAGCAGCTCTTCGAGGGAGGGTTGGTCGTACACTGAAGCTTTCTTT.

The chain is built from TRBV6-1 and TRBJ1-1; D gene ambiguous. CDR3 length: 13 amino acids. CDR1 is MNHNS, CDR2 SASEGT, per germline. The ends were cut back, 6 bases at V and 6 bases at J, with 14 bases in the middle. The CDR3 reads CASRKGSIAEAFF. DNA of the CDR3: TGTGCCAGCAGGAAAGGGTCTATCGCTGAAGCTTTCTTT.

This clone was seen more than once but under ten times. The V gene is TRBV11-2, the J gene TRBJ2-5; the D call may be TRBD1 or TRBD2 (6 bases each). The length of the CDR3 is 14 residues. V was cut by 5 bases and J by 5 bases, with 15 bases left in between. CDR1 is SGHAT, CDR2 FQNNGV, per germline. The CDR3 DNA reads TGTGCCAGCAGCCCCTCAGGAGGGGGGGAGACCCAGTACTTC. It specifies CASSPSGGGETQYF.

V is TRBV28 and J is TRBJ1-2, with 10 bases identical to TRBD1. The CDR3 contains 13 residues. Germline V gene data show CDR1 as MDHEN and CDR2 as SYDVKM. J was trimmed by 4 bases and V by 7 bases; bases with no gene match: 3. Here the CDR3 DNA reads TGTGCCAGCAACCGGGACAGGGGCTATGGCTACACCTTC. Its protein is CASNRDRGYGYTF.

V is TRBV29-1 and J is TRBJ1-2; 7 bases agree with TRBD1. The CDR3 has 13 residues. CDR1 SQVTM and CDR2 ANQGSEA come from the germline V gene. J gave up 3 bases and V 6 bases, and 7 bases lay outside the gene matches. The CDR3 is CSVGKGQYYGYTF. The CDR3 DNA follows: TGCAGCGTAGGAAAGGGACAGTACTATGGCTACACCTTC.

This clone was recorded once. The V call is TRBV7-9, the J call TRBJ2-6; 10 positions match TRBD2. Looked up from germline, CDR1 is SEHNR and CDR2 is FQNEAQ (reference sequence). Trimming took 3 bases from V and 0 from J; bases not matched to a gene: 8. The CDR3 has 19 amino acids. CDR3: CASSFGASGGLSGANVLTF. The CDR3 DNA reads TGTGCCAGCAGCTTCGGAGCTAGCGGGGGTCTCTCTGGGGCCAACGTCCTGACTTTC.

The CDR3 loop reads CASRRQGSPGELFF. CDR3 nucleotides: TGTGCCAGCAGGAGACAGGGTAGCCCCGGGGAGCTGTTTTTT. This chain uses TRBV28 with TRBJ2-2, with 7 bases identical to TRBD1. Germline CDR1 and CDR2: MDHEN and SYDVKM. V dropped 6 bases and J dropped 6; count of bases not matched to a gene: 7. This CDR3 region has 14 residues.

The gene calls are TRBV5-1 and TRBJ2-5, with TRBD1 matching 11 bases. In germline, CDR1 is SGHRS, CDR2 YFSETQ. The trim removed 4 bases at V and 5 bases at J, leaving 10 bases unmatched. The CDR3 totals 16 residues. For the CDR3, the DNA is TGCGCCAGCAGCCCAGATAGGACAGGGGGCGCGGAGACCCAGTACTTC. It is translated as CASSPDRTGGAETQYF.